The next 17 T cell receptor beta chains were all read from a single sample in a study of cytomegalovirus exposure and HLA in healthy donors. Some clones are missing from TCRdb's copy, which holds only in-frame ones; the method was immunoSEQ multiplex PCR. The sample shows about 280,000 clones, approximately 87% of them seen only once. The specimen sequenced was PBMCs. Every receptor here comes from a woman between 18 and 29 years old in good health and CMV-seronegative.

The chain links TRBV5-1 to TRBJ2-7; maybe TRBD2 (5 bases). This CDR3 region has 15 residues. The germline V gene has CDR1 SGHRS and CDR2 YFSETQ. V lost 4 bases to trimming and J lost 4 bases, with 18 bases between them. Written as DNA, the CDR3 is TGCGCCAGCAGCCCGGGAACCTACCCTAATTACGAGCAGTACTTC. Translating it yields CASSPGTYPNYEQYF.

This chain links TRBV5-6 with TRBJ2-5; 11 bases are shared with TRBD2. The V gene's germline CDR1 is SGHDT and CDR2 YYEEEE. The length of the CDR3 is 16 residues. The V gene end was trimmed by 0 bases and the J gene end by 4 bases; junction bases not matched to a gene: 5. CDR3 protein: CASSLGLAGMVETQYF. The CDR3 DNA reads as TGTGCCAGCAGCTTGGGACTAGCGGGAATGGTAGAGACCCAGTACTTC.

This chain links TRBV27 with TRBJ1-2; possible D gene TRBD1, 5 bases. Germline assignment: CDR1 MNHEY and CDR2 SMNVEV (reference sequence). The CDR3 consists of 15 residues. V lost 2 bases and J 4 bases, leaving 14 bases between the germline ends. CDR3 in amino acids: CASSLRRGSGYGYTF. The CDR3 DNA sequence: TGTGCCAGCAGTTTAAGGAGGGGTTCAGGCTATGGCTACACCTTC.

The rearrangement uses TRBV5-1 and TRBJ1-1, with D possibly being TRBD1 (6 bases). Trimming left V 4 bases short and J 9 bases short, with 16 bases between. Per germline, CDR1 SGHRS and CDR2 YFSETQ. This CDR3 is 13 amino acids long. The CDR3 DNA reads TGCGCCAGCAGCGGGCGGGGGGGGCCAAAAGCTTTCTTT. The encoded protein is CASSGRGGPKAFF.

This clone was picked up a small number of times. The J gene is TRBJ2-2, the V gene TRBV30; 12 nucleotides match TRBD2. The CDR3 extends over 15 amino acids. V dropped 5 bases and J dropped 3; count of bases not matched to a gene: 4. Germline CDR1 is GTSNPN and CDR2 is SVGIG (reference sequence). The CDR3 loop is CAWASGRAYTGELFF. The CDR3 region has the DNA TGTGCCTGGGCTAGCGGGAGGGCGTACACCGGGGAGCTGTTTTTT.

The gene calls are TRBV9 and TRBJ2-2; TRBD2 might be the D (6 bases). Between the trimmed V and J ends, which lost 0 bases and 6 bases, there was a span of 9 bases. The CDR3 extends over 14 amino acids. Germline V CDR1 and CDR2: SGDLS, YYNGEE. CDR3 DNA sequence: TGTGCCAGCAGCGTAGCAACTAGCCCCGGGGAGCTGTTTTTT. Amino acids: CASSVATSPGELFF.

This chain uses TRBV19 with TRBJ1-1, with 8 nucleotides matching TRBD1. The J segment lost 4 bases and the V segment lost 7 bases, leaving 11 bases of the junction unmatched. The CDR3 is made up of 15 amino acids. Germline values: CDR1 LNHDA, CDR2 SQIVND (reference sequence). CDR3 nucleotide sequence: TGTGCCAGTAAGCAGGGGGCGGCCGGCGGCACTGAAGCTTTCTTT. Translation: CASKQGAAGGTEAFF.

A few counts support this clone. The chain joins TRBV10-1 to TRBJ1-1; D perhaps matches TRBD1 (5 bases). Trimming took off 0 bases at V and 6 bases at J, with 17 bases between the two ends. CDR1 is WNHNN and CDR2 is SYGVQD in the germline V gene (reference sequence). This CDR3 spans 16 amino acids. Written as DNA, the CDR3 is TGCGCCAGCAGTGAGTCGATCGGGGCCGGGGGGGCTGAAGCTTTCTTT. Its protein is CASSESIGAGGAEAFF.

The rearrangement links TRBV5-1 to TRBJ2-7; 8 bases agree with TRBD2. Germline lookup yields CDR1 SGHRS and CDR2 YFSETQ. CDR3 length: 13 residues. Unmatched junction bases numbered 1, after V lost 1 base and J lost 4 bases. CDR3 sequence reads: CASSLREGYEQYF. The CDR3, as DNA: TGCGCCAGCAGCTTGCGGGAGGGTTACGAGCAGTACTTC.

V gene TRBV19 combines with J gene TRBJ1-2; D is ambiguous. V lost 2 bases, J lost 5 bases, and 9 bases lay in between. This CDR3 comprises 13 residues. From germline, CDR1 is LNHDA and CDR2 SQIVND (reference sequence). The CDR3 coding sequence is TGTGCCAGTAGTATAAGAACAGAGTATGGCTACACCTTC. This gives the protein CASSIRTEYGYTF.

The V gene is TRBV28, the J gene TRBJ2-1; TRBD2 matches 8 bases. This CDR3 comprises 15 residues. The germline V gene has CDR1 MDHEN and CDR2 SYDVKM. Trimming took 2 bases from V and 5 from J; bases not matched to a gene: 5. CDR3: CASSLGGRNNNEQFF. The CDR3 DNA follows: TGTGCCAGCAGTTTAGGCGGGAGGAACAACAATGAGCAGTTCTTC.

The J gene is TRBJ2-3, the V gene TRBV5-1, with D unclear. CDR1 and CDR2 from the germline V gene are SGHRS and YFSETQ. The CDR3 has 15 amino acids. V shed 4 bases and J shed 1 base, with 13 bases lying between them. This chain's CDR3 is CASSPYPVGTDTQYF. The DNA for the CDR3 is TGCGCCAGCAGCCCCTACCCGGTGGGCACAGATACGCAGTATTTT.

This chain joins TRBV2 and TRBJ2-2; weak D call: TRBD1 (5 bases). Per the germline V gene, CDR1 is SNHLY and CDR2 is FYNNEI. This CDR3 comprises 15 residues. Trimming removed 6 bases at V and 7 bases at J, with 18 bases between. The CDR3 DNA follows: TGTGCCAGCAGCCCCCTCCAGGGTCTTAACGGGGAGCTGTTTTTT. Amino acids: CASSPLQGLNGELFF. The complete variable domain, with remaining parts taken from reference TRBV2 and TRBJ2-2, reads EPEVTQTPSHQVTQMGQEVILRCVPISNHLYFYWYRQILGQKVEFLVSFYNNEISEKSEIFDDQFSVERPDGSNFTLKIRSTKLEDSAMYFCASSPLQGLNGELFFGEGSRLTVL.

The chain combines TRBV14 with TRBJ1-1; TRBD1 agrees at 9 bases. J was trimmed by 10 bases and V by 1 base; bases with no gene match: 10. CDR1 is SGHDN, CDR2 FVKESK, per germline. This CDR3 is built from 15 residues. The CDR3 is CASSQVRGTGLGAFF. CDR3 nucleotides: TGTGCCAGCAGCCAAGTGCGGGGGACAGGGCTAGGAGCTTTCTTT.

In its sample, this clone was seen once. The chain has TRBV4-1 and TRBJ1-2, with D perhaps matching TRBD1 (5 bases). Deletions cut 4 bases from V and 1 base from J, with 10 bases between. The CDR3 has 14 residues. CDR1 MGHRA and CDR2 YSYEKL come from the germline V gene. The CDR3 sequence is CASSPDSYNYGYTF. For the CDR3, the DNA is TGCGCCAGCAGCCCAGACAGTTATAACTATGGCTACACCTTC.

The sample holds a few counts of this clone. The chain recombines TRBV5-1 with TRBJ1-2; D might be TRBD1 (5 bases). The CDR3 spans 14 residues. The V end was cut by 3 bases, the J end by 8 bases, with 17 bases between. Germline CDR1 reads SGHRS; CDR2 reads YFSETQ. The DNA for the CDR3 is TGCGCCAGCAGCTCCCTGGGGCTGGGGCAGGGCTACACCTTC. It codes for CASSSLGLGQGYTF.

This clone is a singleton in its sample. The chain employs TRBV5-1 and TRBJ2-7; D is unresolved. This CDR3 region has 14 residues. The V end was cut by 0 bases, the J end by 7 bases, with 14 bases between. CDR1 is SGHRS, CDR2 YFSETQ, per germline. The CDR3 region is CASSLGTNQREQYF. The CDR3 DNA sequence: TGCGCCAGCAGCTTGGGTACTAATCAACGGGAGCAGTACTTC.